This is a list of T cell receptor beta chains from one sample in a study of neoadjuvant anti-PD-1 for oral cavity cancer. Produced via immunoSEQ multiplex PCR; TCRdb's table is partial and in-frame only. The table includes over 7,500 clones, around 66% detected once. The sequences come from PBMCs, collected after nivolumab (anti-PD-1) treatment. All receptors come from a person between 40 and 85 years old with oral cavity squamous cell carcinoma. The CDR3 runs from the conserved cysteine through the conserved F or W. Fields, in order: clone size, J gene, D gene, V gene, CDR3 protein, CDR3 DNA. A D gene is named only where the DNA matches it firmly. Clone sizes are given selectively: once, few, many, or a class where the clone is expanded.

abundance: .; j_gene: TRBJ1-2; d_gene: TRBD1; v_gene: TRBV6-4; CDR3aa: CASSVSIGQGHGYTF; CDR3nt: TGTGCCAGCAGTGTCTCAATCGGACAGGGCCATGGCTACACCTTC
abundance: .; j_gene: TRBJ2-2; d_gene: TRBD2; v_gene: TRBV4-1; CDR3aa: CASSHDVAGANTGELFF; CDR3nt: TGCGCCAGCAGCCATGATGTAGCGGGGGCGAACACCGGGGAGCTGTTTTTT
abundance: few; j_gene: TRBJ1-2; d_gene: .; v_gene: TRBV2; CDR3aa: CASSTDINYGYTF; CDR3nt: TGTGCCAGCAGTACTGACATAAACTATGGCTACACCTTC
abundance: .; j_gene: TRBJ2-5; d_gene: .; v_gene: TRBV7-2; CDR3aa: CASSSERGYEGTQYF; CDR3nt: TGTGCCAGCAGCTCGGAGCGCGGGTATGAAGGGACCCAGTACTTC
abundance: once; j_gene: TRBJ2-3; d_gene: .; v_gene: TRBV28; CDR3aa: CASSWGTDTQYF; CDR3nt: TGTGCCAGCAGTTGGGGGACAGATACGCAGTATTTT
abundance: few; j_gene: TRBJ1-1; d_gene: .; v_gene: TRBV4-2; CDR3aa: CASSQVWDIDTEAFF; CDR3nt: TGTGCCAGCAGCCAAGTTTGGGATATCGACACTGAAGCTTTCTTT
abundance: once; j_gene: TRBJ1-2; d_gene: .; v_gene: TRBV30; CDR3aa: CARNDIHYGYTF; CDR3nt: TGTGCCCGGAATGACATCCACTATGGCTACACCTTC
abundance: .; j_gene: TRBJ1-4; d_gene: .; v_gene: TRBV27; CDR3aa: CASSLSTGRKPTKLFF; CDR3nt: TGTGCCAGCAGTTTATCTACCGGGAGAAAACCAACAAAACTGTTTTTT
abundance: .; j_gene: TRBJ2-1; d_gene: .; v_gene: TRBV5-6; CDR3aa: CASSRRGSYNEQFF; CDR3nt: TGTGCCAGCAGCCGGAGGGGCTCCTACAATGAGCAGTTCTTC
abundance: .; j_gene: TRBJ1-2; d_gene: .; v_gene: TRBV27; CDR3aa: CASSLDGANYGYTF; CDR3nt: TGTGCCAGCAGTTTAGACGGGGCTAACTATGGCTACACCTTC
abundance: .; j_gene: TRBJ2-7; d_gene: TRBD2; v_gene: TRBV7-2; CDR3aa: CASSSPGLAGAREQYF; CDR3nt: TGTGCCAGCAGCTCGCCAGGACTAGCGGGAGCGCGGGAGCAGTACTTC
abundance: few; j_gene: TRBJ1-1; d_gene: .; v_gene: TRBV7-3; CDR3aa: CASSLGGPGTEAFF; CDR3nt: TGTGCCAGCAGCTTAGGAGGCCCCGGGACTGAAGCTTTCTTT
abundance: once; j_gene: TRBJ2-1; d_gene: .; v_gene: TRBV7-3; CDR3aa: CASSYGYDEQFF; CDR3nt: TGTGCCAGCAGCTATGGGTATGATGAGCAGTTCTTC
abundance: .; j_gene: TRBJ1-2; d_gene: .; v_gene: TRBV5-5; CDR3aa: CASSLDSYGYTF; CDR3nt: TGTGCCAGCAGCTTGGACAGCTATGGCTACACCTTC
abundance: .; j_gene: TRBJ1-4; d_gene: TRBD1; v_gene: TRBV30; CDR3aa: CAWTRTGASEKLFF; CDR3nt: TGTGCCTGGACCCGGACAGGGGCGAGTGAAAAACTGTTTTTT
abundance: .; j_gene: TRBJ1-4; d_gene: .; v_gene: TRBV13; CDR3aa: CASSLSPRSTTNEKLFF; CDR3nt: TGTGCCAGCAGCTTAAGCCCCAGGAGCACAACTAATGAAAAACTGTTTTTT
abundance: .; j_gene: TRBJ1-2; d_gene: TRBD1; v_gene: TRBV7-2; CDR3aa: CASSLGRGGEGYTF; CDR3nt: TGTGCCAGCAGCTTAGGGAGAGGGGGCGAAGGCTACACCTTC
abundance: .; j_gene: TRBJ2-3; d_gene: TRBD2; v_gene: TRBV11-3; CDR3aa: CASSLRLAGGGTDTQYF; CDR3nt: TGTGCCAGCAGTCTACGACTAGCGGGGGGGGGCACAGATACGCAGTATTTT
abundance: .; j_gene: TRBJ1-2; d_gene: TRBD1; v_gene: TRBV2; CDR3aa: CASREQGVAGYTF; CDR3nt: TGTGCCAGCAGAGAACAGGGGGTGGCTGGCTACACCTTC
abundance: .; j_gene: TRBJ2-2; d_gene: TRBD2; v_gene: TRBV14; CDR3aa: CASSRSGGATGELFF; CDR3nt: TGTGCCAGCAGTCGTAGCGGGGGGGCAACCGGGGAGCTGTTTTTT
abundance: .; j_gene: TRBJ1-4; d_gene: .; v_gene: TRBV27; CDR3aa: CASSLDLFF; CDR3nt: TGTGCCAGCAGTTTGGACCTGTTTTTT
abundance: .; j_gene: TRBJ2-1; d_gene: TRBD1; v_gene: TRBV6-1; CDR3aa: CASSELRTGANEQFF; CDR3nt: TGTGCCAGCAGTGAACTTAGGACAGGGGCCAATGAGCAGTTCTTC
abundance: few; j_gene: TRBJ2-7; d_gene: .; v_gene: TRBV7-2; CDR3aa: CASSLAHTYSYEQYF; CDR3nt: TGTGCCAGCAGCTTAGCACACACTTACTCCTACGAGCAGTACTTC
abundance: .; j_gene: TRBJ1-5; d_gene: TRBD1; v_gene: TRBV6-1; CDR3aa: CASSERSGGGNNQPQHF; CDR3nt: TGTGCCAGCAGTGAGAGGTCAGGGGGAGGTAACAATCAGCCCCAGCATTTT
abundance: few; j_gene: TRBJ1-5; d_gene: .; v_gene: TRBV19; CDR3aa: CASSPDRHVSNQPQHF; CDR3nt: TGTGCCAGTAGTCCCGACAGACACGTTAGCAATCAGCCCCAGCATTTT
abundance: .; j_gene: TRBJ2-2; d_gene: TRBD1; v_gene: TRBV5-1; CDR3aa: CASSFTGGANGELFF; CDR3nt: TGCGCCAGCAGCTTCACAGGGGGCGCGAACGGGGAGCTGTTTTTT
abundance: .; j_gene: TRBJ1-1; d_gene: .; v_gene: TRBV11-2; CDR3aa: CASSLGEWHSNTEAFF; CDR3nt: TGTGCCAGCAGCTTGGGTGAGTGGCACTCGAACACTGAAGCTTTCTTT
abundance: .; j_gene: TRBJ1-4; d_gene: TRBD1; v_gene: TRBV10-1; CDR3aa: CASSSGGNPEKLFF; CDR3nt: TGCGCCAGCAGCTCAGGGGGCAACCCTGAAAAACTGTTTTTT
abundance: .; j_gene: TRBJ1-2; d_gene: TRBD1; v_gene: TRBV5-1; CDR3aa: CASSWTQGADGYTF; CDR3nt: TGCGCCAGCAGCTGGACACAGGGGGCCGATGGCTACACCTTC
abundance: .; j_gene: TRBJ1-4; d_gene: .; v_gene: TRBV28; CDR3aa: CAGRDQDKLFF; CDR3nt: TGTGCCGGCCGGGACCAGGACAAACTGTTTTTT
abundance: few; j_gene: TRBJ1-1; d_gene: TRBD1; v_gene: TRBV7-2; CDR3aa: CASSPTGGRTEAFF; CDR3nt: TGTGCCAGCAGCCCTACAGGGGGCCGAACTGAAGCTTTCTTT
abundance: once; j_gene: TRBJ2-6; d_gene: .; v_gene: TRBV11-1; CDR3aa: CASSPRGGANVLTF; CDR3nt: TGTGCCAGCAGCCCCAGGGGCGGGGCCAACGTCCTGACTTTC
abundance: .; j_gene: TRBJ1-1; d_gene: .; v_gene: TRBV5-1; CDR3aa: CASSPSRGNTEAFF; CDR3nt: TGCGCCAGCAGCCCTTCCCGGGGGAACACTGAAGCTTTCTTT
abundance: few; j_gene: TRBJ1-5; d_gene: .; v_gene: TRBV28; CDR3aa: CASRRVPGNQPQHF; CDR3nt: TGTGCCAGCAGAAGGGTCCCAGGGAATCAGCCCCAGCATTTT
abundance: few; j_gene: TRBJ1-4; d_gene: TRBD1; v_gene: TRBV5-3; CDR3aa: CARSIKGGAGKGGEKLFF; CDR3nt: TGTGCCAGAAGCATAAAAGGGGGCGCCGGAAAGGGAGGTGAAAAACTGTTTTTT
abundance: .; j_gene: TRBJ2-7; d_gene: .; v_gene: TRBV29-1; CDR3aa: CSVTGPTYEQYF; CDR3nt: TGCAGCGTGACGGGCCCTACCTACGAGCAGTACTTC
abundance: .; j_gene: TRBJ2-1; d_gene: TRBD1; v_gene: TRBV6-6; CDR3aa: CASRPPGGTGGNEQFF; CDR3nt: TGTGCCAGCAGACCCCCGGGAGGGACAGGGGGCAATGAGCAGTTCTTC
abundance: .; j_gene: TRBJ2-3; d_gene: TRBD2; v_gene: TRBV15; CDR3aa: CATSRAGQRGDTQYF; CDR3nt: TGTGCCACCAGCAGAGCCGGGCAGCGGGGTGATACGCAGTATTTT
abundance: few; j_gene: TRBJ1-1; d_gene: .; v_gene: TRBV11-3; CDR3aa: CASRQPLGTEAFF; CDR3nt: TGTGCCAGCAGACAGCCTCTGGGGACTGAAGCTTTCTTT
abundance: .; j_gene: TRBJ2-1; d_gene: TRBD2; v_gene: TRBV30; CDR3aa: CAWSVGGLADNEQFF; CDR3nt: TGTGCCTGGAGTGTAGGGGGACTAGCGGACAATGAGCAGTTCTTC
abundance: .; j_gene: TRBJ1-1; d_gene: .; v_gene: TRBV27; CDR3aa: CASSPRRPSEGAFF; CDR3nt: TGTGCCAGCAGTCCCAGACGGCCCTCGGAGGGAGCTTTCTTT
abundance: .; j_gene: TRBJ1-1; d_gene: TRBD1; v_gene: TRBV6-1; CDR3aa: CASSERGGLTEAFF; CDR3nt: TGTGCCAGCAGTGAAAGAGGGGGCCTGACTGAAGCTTTCTTT
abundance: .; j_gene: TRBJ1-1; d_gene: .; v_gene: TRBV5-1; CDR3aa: CASSLRGQGDTEAFF; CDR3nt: TGCGCCAGCAGCTTGAGGGGTCAAGGGGACACTGAAGCTTTCTTT
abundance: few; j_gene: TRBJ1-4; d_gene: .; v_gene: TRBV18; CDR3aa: CASSPTNEKLFF; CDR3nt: TGTGCCAGCTCACCAACTAATGAAAAACTGTTTTTT
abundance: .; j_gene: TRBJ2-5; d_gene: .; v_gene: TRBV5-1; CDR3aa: CASSFGASAETQYF; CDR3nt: TGCGCCAGCAGCTTCGGGGCTAGCGCAGAGACCCAGTACTTC
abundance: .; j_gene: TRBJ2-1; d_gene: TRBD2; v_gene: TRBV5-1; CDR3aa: CASSSGTSGRSGSYNEQFF; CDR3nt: TGCGCCAGCAGCTCCGGGACTAGCGGGAGGTCGGGCTCCTACAATGAGCAGTTCTTC
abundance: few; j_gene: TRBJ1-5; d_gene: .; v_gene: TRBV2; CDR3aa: CASSEAGGPQHF; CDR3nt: TGTGCCAGCAGTGAAGCAGGGGGACCCCAGCATTTT
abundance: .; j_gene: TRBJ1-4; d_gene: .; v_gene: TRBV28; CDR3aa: CASSFVDRGEKLFF; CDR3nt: TGTGCCAGCAGTTTCGTGGACAGAGGAGAAAAACTGTTTTTT
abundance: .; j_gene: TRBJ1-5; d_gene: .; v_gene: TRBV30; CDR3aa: CAWSVGRGLYSNQPQHF; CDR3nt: TGTGCCTGGAGTGTAGGTAGGGGCCTCTATAGCAATCAGCCCCAGCATTTT
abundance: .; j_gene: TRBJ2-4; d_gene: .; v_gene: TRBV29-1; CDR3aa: CSVGTGIQYF; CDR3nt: TGCAGCGTTGGGACCGGGATTCAGTACTTC
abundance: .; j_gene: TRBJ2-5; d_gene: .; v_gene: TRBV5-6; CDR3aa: CASSFRRTSKETQYF; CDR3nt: TGTGCCAGCAGCTTCAGAAGGACATCCAAAGAGACCCAGTACTTC